One and the same sample provided the 3 T cell receptor beta chains below, sequenced in a study of TIL therapy for anti-PD-1-resistant metastatic lung cancer. The immunoSEQ assay was v3. Method: immunoSEQ multiplex PCR; TCRdb's copy keeps in-frame clones and lacks some. The top ten hold under 3.5% of the sample, which has about 32,000 clones, 74% seen once. The time point here: pre-treatment sample, taken before nivolumab and TIL therapy. Sequenced here: blood, sampled at baseline. These receptors all stem from a woman between 25 and 80 years old with non-small cell lung cancer.

The chain employs TRBV29-1 and TRBJ2-1, with 7 bases that match TRBD2. This CDR3 has 15 residues. Germline values: CDR1 SQVTM, CDR2 ANQGSEA. J gave up 8 bases and V 7 bases, and 17 bases lay outside the gene matches. CDR3 sequence: CSAWLTSKILDEQFF. In DNA, the CDR3 is TGCAGCGCCTGGCTGACTAGCAAGATTTTGGATGAGCAGTTCTTC.

The V gene is TRBV5-1, the J gene TRBJ2-7; D not certain. This CDR3 is 14 amino acids long. Trimming pared 4 bases from V and 6 bases from J, leaving 17 bases between. Germline values: CDR1 SGHRS, CDR2 YFSETQ. This chain's CDR3 is CASSLIRVGPEQYF. CDR3 nucleotides: TGCGCCAGCAGCCTCATACGGGTTGGTCCCGAGCAGTACTTC.

V gene TRBV5-6 combines with J gene TRBJ1-4; D is possibly TRBD1 (5 bases). Per the germline V gene, CDR1 is SGHDT and CDR2 is YYEEEE. This CDR3 has 14 amino acids. V dropped 1 base and J dropped 2 bases, with 6 bases sitting between them. CDR3 DNA sequence: TGTGCCAGCAGCTTGCCAGGGACTAATGAAAAACTGTTTTTT. This encodes CASSLPGTNEKLFF. Together with reference TRBV5-6 and TRBJ1-4, the CDR3 gives the full variable domain: DAGVTQSPTHLIKTRGQQVTLRCSPKSGHDTVSWYQQALGQGPQFIFQYYEEEERQRGNFPDRFSGHQFPNYSSELNVNALLLGDSALYLCASSLPGTNEKLFFGSGTQLSVL.